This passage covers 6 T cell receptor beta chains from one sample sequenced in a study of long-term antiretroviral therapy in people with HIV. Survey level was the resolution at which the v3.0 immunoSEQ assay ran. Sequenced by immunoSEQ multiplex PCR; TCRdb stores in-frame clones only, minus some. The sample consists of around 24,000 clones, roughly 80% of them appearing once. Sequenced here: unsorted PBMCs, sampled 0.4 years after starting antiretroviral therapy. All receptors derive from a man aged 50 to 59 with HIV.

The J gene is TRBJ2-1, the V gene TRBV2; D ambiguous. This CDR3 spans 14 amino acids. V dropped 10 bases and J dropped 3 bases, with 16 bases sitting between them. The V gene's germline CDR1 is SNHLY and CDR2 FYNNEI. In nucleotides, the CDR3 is TGTGCCATCCGGCGGTCGATGATCTACAATGAGCAGTTCTTC. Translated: CAIRRSMIYNEQFF.

Here the CDR3 reads CAWSVRDLQHF. The DNA of the CDR3 is TGTGCCTGGAGTGTAAGGGACTTACAGCATTTT. This chain uses TRBV30 with TRBJ1-5; D might be TRBD1 (5 bases). V was shortened by 0 bases and J by 13 bases, with 10 bases between the two germline ends. The CDR3 consists of 11 residues. CDR1 is GTSNPN and CDR2 is SVGIG in the germline V gene (reference sequence).

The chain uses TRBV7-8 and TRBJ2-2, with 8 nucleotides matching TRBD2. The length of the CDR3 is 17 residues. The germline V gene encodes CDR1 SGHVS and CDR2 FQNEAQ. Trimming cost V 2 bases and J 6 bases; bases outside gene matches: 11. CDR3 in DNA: TGTGCCAGCAGCTTACGAGAACGGGGGGGAGGGGCCGGGGAGCTGTTTTTT. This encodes CASSLRERGGGAGELFF.

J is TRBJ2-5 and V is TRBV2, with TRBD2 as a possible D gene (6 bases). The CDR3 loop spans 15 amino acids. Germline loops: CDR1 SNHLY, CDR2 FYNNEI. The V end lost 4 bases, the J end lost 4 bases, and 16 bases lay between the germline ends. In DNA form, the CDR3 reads TGTGCCAGCAGTGGGCTAGCGTCCCCTCTAGAGACCCAGTACTTC. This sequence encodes CASSGLASPLETQYF.

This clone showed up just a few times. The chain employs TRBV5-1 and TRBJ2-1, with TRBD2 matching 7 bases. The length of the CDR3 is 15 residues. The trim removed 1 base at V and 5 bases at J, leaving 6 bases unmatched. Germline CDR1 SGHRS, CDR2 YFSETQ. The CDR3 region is CASSLWLAVDNEQFF. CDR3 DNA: TGCGCCAGCAGCTTGTGGCTAGCGGTAGACAATGAGCAGTTCTTC.

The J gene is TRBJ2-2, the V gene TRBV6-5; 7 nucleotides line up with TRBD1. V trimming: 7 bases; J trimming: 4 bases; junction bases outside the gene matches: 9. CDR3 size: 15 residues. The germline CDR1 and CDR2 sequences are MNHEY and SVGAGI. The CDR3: CASKYEGASTGELFF. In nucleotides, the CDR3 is TGTGCCAGCAAATATGAGGGGGCAAGCACCGGGGAGCTGTTTTTT.